This T cell receptor (beta chain) was recovered during a study of T cell responses to AZD1222 COVID-19 vaccine. With respect to this clone: The antigen is undetermined.

Germline assignment: CDR1 MGHDK and CDR2 SYGVNS. V was trimmed by 1 base and J by 1 base, leaving 4 bases between them. The CDR3 runs to 13 residues. Whole-study findings and limits: Among those given AZD1222, only five or six were seropositive at baseline.

The data were produced by immunoSEQ multiplex PCR, yet TCRdb's version contains in-frame clones alone and is incomplete. The data show about 160,000 clones, 90% to 95% seen once. V gene TRBV25-1 combines with J gene TRBJ1-1; D remains ambiguous. The clonotype comes from an adult who received the AZD1222 COVID-19 vaccine. Sequences were derived from peripheral blood, sampled 28 days after the second AZD1222 dose. CDR3 sequence (DNA): TGTGCCAGCAGTGAATCAGGGAACACTGAAGCTTTCTTT. Protein sequence: CASSESGNTEAFF.